This T cell receptor beta chain is drawn from a study of Tregs in tolerant kidney transplant recipients. Study outcomes and limitations: Few patients were studied, so findings need validation in larger groups. Biological reproducibility was not directly addressed in this study.

A word on this clone: Its target is unknown.

The method was immunoSEQ multiplex PCR; TCRdb's version includes in-frame clones alone and lacks a portion of them. The sample carries more than 30,000 clones, over 75% recorded once. The CDR3 sequence is 13 residues long. With 10 bases clipped from V and 8 bases from J, the junction kept 12 bases outside the gene matches. Germline assignment: CDR1 SGHTA and CDR2 FQGNSA. This rearrangement joins TRBV7-2 to TRBJ1-2; 8 nucleotides align to TRBD1. Material for sequencing was Tregs from blood cultured with allogeneic cells. The sequence was obtained from a human donor in good health. The CDR3: CATSTDRVGGYTF. CDR3 in DNA: TGTGCCACCTCGACGGACAGGGTGGGAGGCTACACCTTC.